Each of the 32 T cell receptor beta chains below was sequenced from the same sample in a study of T cells in Graves' hyperthyroidism and ophthalmopathy. The TCR beta CDR3 regions underwent amplification using RNA transcripts as the source. First-round RT-PCR with HTBI primers amplified the TCR CDR3 region. A single record per CDR3 protein comes from TCRdb applying MiXCR to the multiplex PCR reads. Found here are about 720,000 distinct CDR3 sequences, 15% to 20% of them singletons; the top ten hold roughly a sixth. Specimen: blood. Receptors were obtained from a woman between 45 and 60 years old with Graves' hyperthyroidism that later progressed to Graves' ophthalmopathy.

This clonotype was found many times. The chain joins TRBV11-3 to TRBJ2-5; 14 positions agree with TRBD2. V dropped 3 bases and J dropped 4; count of bases not matched to a gene: 7. Germline lookup yields CDR1 SGHNT and CDR2 YENEEA. This CDR3 is 17 amino acids long. In DNA, the CDR3 is TGTGCCAGCAGCTTCTCCGGGACTAGCGGGGGAGGAGAGACCCAGTACTTC. Translated, it gives CASSFSGTSGGGETQYF.

This chain uses TRBV7-9 with TRBJ1-1; D is undetermined. Looked up from germline, CDR1 is SEHNR and CDR2 is FQNEAQ (reference sequence). V was cut by 0 bases and J by 1 base, with 9 bases left in between. This CDR3 contains 15 residues. CDR3 loop: CASSLASVSNTEAFF. DNA of the CDR3: TGTGCCAGCAGCTTAGCGAGTGTGTCGAACACTGAAGCTTTCTTT.

A few counts support this clonotype. The chain carries TRBV9 and TRBJ2-3; possible D gene TRBD2, 6 bases. Germline CDR1 reads SGDLS; CDR2 reads YYNGEE. Trimming cost V 0 bases and J 2 bases, with 25 bases left between them. The CDR3 sequence is 20 residues long. CDR3 in DNA: TGTGCCAGCAGCGTAGAGGGGAGGTCAGGCGGGCAGGGTCCCACAGATACGCAGTATTTT. Residues: CASSVEGRSGGQGPTDTQYF.

The V gene is TRBV5-1, the J gene TRBJ2-3, with D perhaps TRBD2 (7 bases). CDR1 is SGHRS and CDR2 is YFSETQ in the germline V gene. The length of the CDR3 is 16 residues. Trimming took 4 bases from V and 6 from J, leaving 21 bases between them. The CDR3: CASSPPSGGVQDTQYF. CDR3 DNA: TGCGCCAGCAGCCCTCCCTCGGGGGGCGTCCAGGATACGCAGTATTTT.

V usage is TRBV19 and J usage is TRBJ1-5; 7 bases fit TRBD1. The CDR3 spans 15 residues. Trimming cost V 7 bases and J 4 bases; bases outside gene matches: 10. From germline, CDR1 is LNHDA and CDR2 SQIVND (reference sequence). CDR3: CASNGQDLANQPQHF. In nucleotides, the CDR3 is TGTGCCAGTAATGGACAGGATTTAGCAAATCAGCCCCAGCATTTT.

This chain connects TRBV15 to TRBJ2-1; no clear D gene. Deletions cut 4 bases from V and 1 base from J, with 11 bases between. The CDR3 sequence is 15 residues long. CDR1 is LNHNV, CDR2 YYDKDF, per germline (reference sequence). The CDR3 DNA follows: TGTGCCACCAGCATAGGCCGAGCTTCCTACAATGAGCAGTTCTTC. Translation: CATSIGRASYNEQFF.

The gene calls are TRBV15 and TRBJ1-1; D is undetermined. This CDR3 spans 16 amino acids. Trimming took off 7 bases at V and 5 bases at J, with 23 bases between the two ends. Germline CDR1 and CDR2: LNHNV and YYDKDF (reference sequence). CDR3 in amino acids: CATKEGTGLDGTEAFF. Written as DNA, the CDR3 is TGTGCCACCAAGGAGGGTACGGGCCTTGATGGAACTGAAGCTTTCTTT.

This clonotype was seen a handful of times. The chain carries TRBV11-2 and TRBJ2-4; D is perhaps TRBD1 (6 bases). Germline CDR1 SGHAT, CDR2 FQNNGV. This CDR3 contains 13 residues. V was trimmed by 1 base and J by 11 bases, leaving 12 bases between them. CDR3 region: CASSLVAGDVQYF. The CDR3 DNA sequence: TGTGCCAGCAGCTTAGTAGCAGGGGACGTTCAGTACTTC.

At least ten counts were recorded for this clonotype. The V gene is TRBV2, the J gene TRBJ2-7; D may correspond to TRBD1 or TRBD2 (5 bases each). The germline CDR1 and CDR2 sequences are SNHLY and FYNNEI. Trimming pared 2 bases from V and 7 bases from J, leaving 15 bases between. The length of the CDR3 is 14 residues. The CDR3 sequence: CASSERSGRREQYF. The CDR3, as DNA: TGTGCCAGCAGTGAACGGTCAGGGAGACGGGAGCAGTACTTC. Filled out from reference TRBV2 and TRBJ2-7, the complete variable domain reads EPEVTQTPSHQVTQMGQEVILRCVPISNHLYFYWYRQILGQKVEFLVSFYNNEISEKSEIFDDQFSVERPDGSNFTLKIRSTKLEDSAMYFCASSERSGRREQYFGPGTRLTVT.

The chain links TRBV7-9 to TRBJ1-5, with 10 bases identical to TRBD1. CDR3 length equals 15 residues. J was trimmed by 4 bases and V by 3 bases; bases with no gene match: 3. The germline CDR1 and CDR2 sequences are SEHNR and FQNEAQ (reference sequence). CDR3 region: CASSFGTGVNQPQHF. CDR3 nucleotide sequence: TGTGCCAGCAGCTTCGGGACAGGGGTAAATCAGCCCCAGCATTTT.

This clonotype was observed a handful of times. The chain is built from TRBV5-1 and TRBJ2-1, with 14 positions matching TRBD2. Losses at the gene ends were 4 bases for V and 7 bases for J; bases not matched to a gene: 16. The germline CDR1 and CDR2 sequences are SGHRS and YFSETQ. This CDR3 is built from 19 residues. CDR3 bases: TGCGCCAGCAGCAGGCCACCGGGACTAGCGGGGGTGGTAGGGAATGAGCAGTTCTTC. It yields the protein CASSRPPGLAGVVGNEQFF.

The chain employs TRBV29-1 and TRBJ2-2, with D unclear. V was pared by 5 bases and J by 5 bases, with 9 bases between. The CDR3 consists of 12 residues. CDR1 and CDR2 from the germline V gene are SQVTM and ANQGSEA. The CDR3 here is CSVPLGTGELFF. Written as DNA, the CDR3 is TGCAGCGTTCCACTGGGAACCGGGGAGCTGTTTTTT.

This clonotype showed up many times. V is TRBV7-8 and J is TRBJ2-3; no clear D. This CDR3 comprises 16 residues. Germline CDR1 reads SGHVS; CDR2 reads FQNEAQ. Trimming shortened V by 4 bases and J by 5 bases, and 19 bases separated the two germline ends. The CDR3 bases are TGTGCCAGCAGCTATCCAGGCTCCCGCTTAGGAGATACGCAGTATTTT. It is translated as CASSYPGSRLGDTQYF. The whole variable domain, filled in from reference TRBV7-8 and TRBJ2-3, reads GAGVSQSPRYKVAKRGQDVALRCDPISGHVSLFWYQQALGQGPEFLTYFQNEAQLDKSGLPSDRFFAERPEGSVSTLKIQRTQQEDSAVYLCASSYPGSRLGDTQYFGPGTRLTVL.

V and J are TRBV19 and TRBJ1-4, with 7 bases matching TRBD1. CDR1 and CDR2 from the germline V gene are LNHDA and SQIVND (reference sequence). The CDR3 is 15 residues long. The V gene end was trimmed by 4 bases and the J gene end by 4 bases; junction bases not matched to a gene: 6. The CDR3 protein is CASSTLRQGNEKLFF. The CDR3, as DNA: TGTGCCAGTAGTACGCTTCGACAGGGTAATGAAAAACTGTTTTTT.

About this clonotype: It may be a read error: a sequence one base away is much more abundant. The chain combines TRBV11-2 with TRBJ1-1; D is perhaps TRBD1 (5 bases). The CDR3 is made up of 14 amino acids. CDR1 and CDR2 (germline): SGHAT, FQNNGV. CDR3 sequence (DNA): TGTGCCAGCAGCCAGACAGCGCCGGGCACTGAAGCTTCCTTT. It encodes CASSQTAPGTEASF. The full variable domain, with the rest looked up from reference TRBV11-2 and TRBJ1-1, is EAGVAQSPRYKIIEKRQSVAFWCNPISGHATLYWYQQILGQGPKLLIQFQNNGVVDDSQLPKDRFSAERLKGVDSTLKIQPAKLEDSAVYLCASSQTAPGTEASFGQGTRLTVV.

Many counts were recorded for this clonotype. This chain connects TRBV10-3 to TRBJ1-1, with 7 bases lining up with TRBD1. Germline trimming cut 2 bases from V and 5 bases from J; bases unmatched to any gene: 8. Germline CDR1 and CDR2: ENHRY and SYGVKD. This CDR3 spans 15 amino acids. The CDR3 is CAISEEVRGWTEAFF. The CDR3 DNA reads as TGTGCCATCAGTGAGGAGGTCAGGGGGTGGACTGAAGCTTTCTTT.

This chain joins TRBV19 and TRBJ1-5, with D unresolved. CDR3 size: 15 residues. The V end was cut by 1 base, the J end by 2 bases, with 9 bases between. Germline V gene lookup returns CDR1 LNHDA and CDR2 SQIVND (reference sequence). CDR3 sequence: CASSIVRHGNQPQHF. The CDR3 DNA reads as TGTGCCAGTAGTATAGTCCGGCATGGCAATCAGCCCCAGCATTTT.

This clonotype was observed once. The chain links TRBV4-2 to TRBJ2-3, with 8 bases that match TRBD2. CDR1 is LGHNA and CDR2 is YNFKEQ in the germline V gene. The J segment lost 7 bases and the V segment lost 2 bases, leaving 11 bases of the junction unmatched. The CDR3 length is 16 residues. CDR3 amino acids: CASSQLERGRQYTQYF. In nucleotides, the CDR3 is TGTGCCAGCAGCCAACTGGAGCGGGGGAGGCAATATACGCAGTATTTT.

This sequence joins TRBV6-1 and TRBJ2-7; 11 bases line up with TRBD1. The CDR3 has 16 amino acids. CDR1 is MNHNS and CDR2 is SASEGT in the germline V gene. V was clipped by 4 bases and J by 3 bases; unmatched bases: 8. CDR3 region: CASSVGTGGFIYEQYF. CDR3 DNA: TGTGCCAGCAGTGTAGGGACAGGGGGGTTTATCTACGAGCAGTACTTC.

In this sample, this clonotype turned up many times. The V call is TRBV11-2, the J call TRBJ2-3, with a possible D match to TRBD2 (7 bases). The length of the CDR3 is 17 residues. Trimming stripped 1 base from V and 6 bases from J, with 20 bases between. CDR1 is SGHAT, CDR2 FQNNGV, per germline. This CDR3 is CASSLATQGGAGDTQYF. CDR3 sequence (DNA): TGTGCCAGCAGCTTAGCGACGCAAGGGGGGGCCGGGGATACGCAGTATTTT.

This clonotype has a count of ten or more. CDR3 amino acids: CASSEVQGLTYEQYF. In nucleotides, the CDR3 is TGTGCCAGCAGTGAAGTGCAGGGTCTGACCTACGAGCAGTACTTC. The chain combines TRBV6-1 with TRBJ2-7; a possible D gene is TRBD1 (5 bases). V shed 1 base and J shed 2 bases, with 12 bases lying between them. The CDR3 is 15 amino acids. Germline V gives CDR1 MNHNS, CDR2 SASEGT.

The sample holds many counts of this clonotype. The CDR3 DNA follows: TGCGCCAGCAGCTTGAACGGGGGCGTTGAAGCTTTCTTT. Its protein is CASSLNGGVEAFF. This chain links TRBV5-1 with TRBJ1-1; D possibly corresponds to TRBD1 (6 bases). The germline V and J ends were trimmed by 1 base and 7 bases, with 11 bases remaining between them. Germline CDR1 is SGHRS and CDR2 is YFSETQ. This CDR3 contains 13 residues.

The sample holds a few counts of this clonotype. The chain joins TRBV19 to TRBJ1-5, with a possible D match to TRBD1 (5 bases). This CDR3 is 13 amino acids long. V lost 6 bases, J lost 4 bases, and 10 bases lay in between. Germline CDR1 reads LNHDA; CDR2 reads SQIVND (reference sequence). The CDR3 spells CASRAQGNQPQHF. The CDR3 nucleotides are TGTGCCAGTAGGGCGCAGGGAAATCAGCCCCAGCATTTT.

Many counts were recorded for this clonotype. This sequence joins TRBV6-6 and TRBJ2-7; no firm D call. V was cut by 2 bases and J by 7 bases, with 12 bases left in between. Germline CDR1 MNHNY, CDR2 SVGAGI (reference sequence). The CDR3 length is 13 residues. CDR3 region: CASSYLGLGEQYF. CDR3 bases: TGTGCCAGCAGTTACCTCGGGTTAGGGGAGCAGTACTTC.

Details on this clonotype: One junction end disagrees with the germline gene, perhaps due to a read error. The rearrangement links TRBV11-2 to TRBJ2-7; a weak D match, TRBD2 (5 bases). In germline, CDR1 is SGHAT, CDR2 FQNNGV. The CDR3 has 15 residues. The CDR3 spells CASSQVDGLSCEQYF. In DNA, the CDR3 is TGTGCCAGCAGCCAGGTGGACGGACTCTCCTGCGAGCAGTACTTC.

V usage is TRBV29-1 and J usage is TRBJ1-2; unclear D gene. The CDR3 consists of 12 residues. The germline gives CDR1 SQVTM, CDR2 ANQGSEA. Trimming shortened V by 0 bases and J by 8 bases, and 10 bases separated the two germline ends. CDR3 coding DNA: TGCAGCGTTGAAGATACACCCCAGGGCTACACCTTC. It encodes CSVEDTPQGYTF.

This clonotype was seen ten or more times. The genes are TRBV2 and TRBJ1-3; the match to TRBD1 covers 7 bases. The CDR3 runs 15 residues. After removal of 8 bases from V and 0 bases from J, the junction contained 7 bases not matched to a gene. Germline V CDR1 and CDR2: SNHLY, FYNNEI. Written as DNA, the CDR3 is TGTGCCAGCGTGGGGGACAGCTTCTCTGGAAACACCATATATTTT. Translated, it gives CASVGDSFSGNTIYF.

This clonotype was seen many times. The chain couples TRBV7-8 to TRBJ1-1, with D tentatively TRBD1 (6 bases). The CDR3 is made up of 14 amino acids. CDR1 and CDR2 (germline): SGHVS, FQNEAQ. V lost 5 bases and J lost 1, with 11 bases in between. Here the CDR3 reads CASSGPQGNTEAFF. CDR3 nucleotides: TGTGCCAGCAGCGGTCCACAGGGGAACACTGAAGCTTTCTTT.

This clonotype was seen a handful of times. This chain uses TRBV19 with TRBJ2-5; D is unclear. The CDR3 is 15 amino acids. V dropped 5 bases and J dropped 0 bases, with 13 bases sitting between them. CDR1 LNHDA and CDR2 SQIVND come from the germline V gene (reference sequence). This CDR3 is CASSQLTSDQETQYF. CDR3 DNA: TGTGCCAGTAGTCAACTGACAAGCGACCAAGAGACCCAGTACTTC.

This clonotype occurred a few times. The rearrangement uses TRBV7-9 and TRBJ2-5, with D perhaps TRBD2 (6 bases). This CDR3 comprises 15 residues. Germline V gene data show CDR1 as SEHNR and CDR2 as FQNEAQ (reference sequence). The germline V and J ends were trimmed by 5 bases and 7 bases, with 20 bases remaining between them. Here the CDR3 DNA reads TGTGCCAGCAGCCCCTGGAGGGAGATGATTGCGACCCAGTACTTC. This codes for CASSPWREMIATQYF.

For this clonotype: At one end, the junction sequence differs from germline, possibly due to a read error. V and J are TRBV5-5 and TRBJ1-4; D is perhaps TRBD1 (5 bases). The CDR3 loop spans 16 amino acids. Germline V CDR1 and CDR2: SGHKS, YYEKEE (reference sequence). Written as DNA, the CDR3 is TGTGCCAGCAGTTTGGCCCAGGGTTCGACTAATGAAAAACTGTTTTTT. This sequence encodes CASSLAQGSTNEKLFF.

Ten or more counts support this clonotype. This rearrangement joins TRBV30 to TRBJ1-4; TRBD1 matches 7 bases. The germline V gene encodes CDR1 GTSNPN and CDR2 SVGIG (reference sequence). CDR3 length: 13 residues. V was clipped by 3 bases and J by 3 bases; unmatched bases: 1. The CDR3 bases are TGTGCCTGGAGGGGACAGCCTAATGAAAAACTGTTTTTT. The encoded protein is CAWRGQPNEKLFF.